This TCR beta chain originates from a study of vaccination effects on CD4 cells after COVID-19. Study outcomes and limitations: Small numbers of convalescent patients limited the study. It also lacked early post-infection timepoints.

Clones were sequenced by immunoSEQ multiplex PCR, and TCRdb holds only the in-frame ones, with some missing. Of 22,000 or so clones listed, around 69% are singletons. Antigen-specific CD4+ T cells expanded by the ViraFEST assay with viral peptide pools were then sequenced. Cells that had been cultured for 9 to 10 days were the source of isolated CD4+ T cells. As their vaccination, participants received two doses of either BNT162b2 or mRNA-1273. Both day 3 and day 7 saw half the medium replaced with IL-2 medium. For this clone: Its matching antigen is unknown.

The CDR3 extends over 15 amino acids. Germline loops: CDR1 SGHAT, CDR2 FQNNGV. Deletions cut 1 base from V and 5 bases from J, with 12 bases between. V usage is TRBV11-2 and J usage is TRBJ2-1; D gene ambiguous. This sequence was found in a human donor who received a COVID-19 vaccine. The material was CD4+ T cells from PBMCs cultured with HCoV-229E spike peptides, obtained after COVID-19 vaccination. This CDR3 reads CASSLGLLPNNEQFF. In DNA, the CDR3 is TGTGCCAGCAGCTTAGGGCTCCTCCCCAACAATGAGCAGTTCTTC.